This T cell receptor beta chain was profiled in a study of tumor and adjacent non-tumor tissue in lung cancer. Points from the study as a whole: Tumor repertoires had a smaller top 100 clone share than normal lung. Shorter survival was associated with higher TCR diversity in tumors.

No cell sorting was done before RNA was extracted from the tissue. Newly diagnosed lung cancer patients had thoracic surgery in China, August–November 2014, without prior chemotherapy. Trimming took off 5 bases at V and 0 bases at J, with 7 bases between the two ends. CDR3 length: 13 amino acids. Note on this clonotype: Its target is not known. Without the conserved terminal phenylalanine or tryptophan, this CDR3 likely stems from a read error.

Three rounds of nested PCR, following a modified ARM-PCR protocol, produced the TCRbeta library. TCRdb called the multiplex PCR reads again in MiXCR, with one record for every CDR3 protein. The sample has about 80,000 distinct CDR3 sequences; around 86% are singletons. The J gene is TRBJ1-2, the V gene TRBV12-3 or TRBV12-4; D is ambiguous. The sequencing sample was made of lung tumor tissue. The TCR comes from a woman aged 45-65 years with non-small cell lung cancer. CDR3 region: CASSISANYGYTL. DNA of the CDR3: TGTGCCAGCAGTATTAGCGCTAACTATGGCTACACCCTC.